This T cell receptor (beta chain) was documented in a study of cytotoxic CD8 clonotypes in ibrutinib-treated CLL. For the study at large: When averaged across all of the samples, the counts came to some 250,000 productive templates and 80,000 to 100,000 productive rearrangements. Study-level results: Relative to age-matched healthy donors, clonality at baseline was higher, and it tracked circulating CD8+ T-cell counts. Higher clonality was seen at ibrutinib response and a return toward baseline at progression.

V was pared by 4 bases and J by 0 bases, with 2 bases of the junction left unmatched. This CDR3 region has 15 residues. The V gene's germline CDR1 is SNHLY and CDR2 FYNNEI. Researchers set a sequencing depth target of 1 in 200,000 to 1 in 1 million T cells. Only in-frame clones appear in the TCRdb table, and some are missing; sequencing was by immunoSEQ multiplex PCR. The table includes tens of thousands of clones, about 86% detected once. Note on this clone: Its specificity is not known.

This receptor was taken from a human donor with chronic lymphocytic leukemia. Sample: PBMCs, taken before ibrutinib treatment. The V and J genes are TRBV2 and TRBJ1-3; 8 positions match TRBD1. CDR3 region: CASSGDRGSGNTIYF. In DNA form, the CDR3 reads TGTGCCAGCAGTGGAGACAGGGGCTCTGGAAACACCATATATTTT.